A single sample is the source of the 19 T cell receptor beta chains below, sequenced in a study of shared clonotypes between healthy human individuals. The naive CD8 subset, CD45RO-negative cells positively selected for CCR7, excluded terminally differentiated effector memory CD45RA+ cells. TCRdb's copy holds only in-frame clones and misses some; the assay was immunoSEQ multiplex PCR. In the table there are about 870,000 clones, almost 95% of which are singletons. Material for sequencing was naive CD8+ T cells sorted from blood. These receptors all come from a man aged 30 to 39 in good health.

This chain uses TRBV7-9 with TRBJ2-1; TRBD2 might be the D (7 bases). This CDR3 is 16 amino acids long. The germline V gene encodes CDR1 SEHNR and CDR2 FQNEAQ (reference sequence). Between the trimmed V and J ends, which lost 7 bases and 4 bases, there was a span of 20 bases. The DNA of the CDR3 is TGTGCCAGCATCGATTTTATAGGGGGGGATTACAATGAGCAGTTCTTC. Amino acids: CASIDFIGGDYNEQFF.

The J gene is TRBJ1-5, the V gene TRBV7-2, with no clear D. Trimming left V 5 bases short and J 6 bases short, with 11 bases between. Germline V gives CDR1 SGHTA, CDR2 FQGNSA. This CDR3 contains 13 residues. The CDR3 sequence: CASSPMWGQPQHF. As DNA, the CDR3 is TGTGCCAGCAGCCCAATGTGGGGTCAGCCCCAGCATTTT.

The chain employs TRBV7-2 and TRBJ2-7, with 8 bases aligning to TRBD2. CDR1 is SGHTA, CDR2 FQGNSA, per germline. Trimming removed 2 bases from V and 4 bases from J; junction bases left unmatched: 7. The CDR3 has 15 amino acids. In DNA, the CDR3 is TGTGCCAGCAGCTTACTTGGCACTAGCGGTTACGAGCAGTACTTC. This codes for CASSLLGTSGYEQYF.

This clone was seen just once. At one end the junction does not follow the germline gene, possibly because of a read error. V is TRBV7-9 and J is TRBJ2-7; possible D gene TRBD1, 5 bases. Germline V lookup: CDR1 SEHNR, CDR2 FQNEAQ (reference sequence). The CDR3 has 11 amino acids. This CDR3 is CASSLMSQENF. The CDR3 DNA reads TGTGCCAGCAGCTTAATGTCACAGGAGAACTTC.

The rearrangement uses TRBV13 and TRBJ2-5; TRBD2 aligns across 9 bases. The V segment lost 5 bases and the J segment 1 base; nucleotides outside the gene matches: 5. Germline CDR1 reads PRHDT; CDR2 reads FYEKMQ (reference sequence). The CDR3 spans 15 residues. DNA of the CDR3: TGTGCCAGCAGCGAAACTAGCGGGTTCCAAGAGACCCAGTACTTC. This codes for CASSETSGFQETQYF.

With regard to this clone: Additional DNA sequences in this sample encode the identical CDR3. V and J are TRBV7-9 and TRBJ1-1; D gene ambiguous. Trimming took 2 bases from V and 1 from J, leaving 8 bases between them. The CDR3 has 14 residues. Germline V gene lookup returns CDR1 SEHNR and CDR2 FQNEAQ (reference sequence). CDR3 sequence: CASSLSGGNTEAFF. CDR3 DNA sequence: TGTGCCAGCAGCTTATCCGGCGGGAACACTGAAGCTTTCTTT.

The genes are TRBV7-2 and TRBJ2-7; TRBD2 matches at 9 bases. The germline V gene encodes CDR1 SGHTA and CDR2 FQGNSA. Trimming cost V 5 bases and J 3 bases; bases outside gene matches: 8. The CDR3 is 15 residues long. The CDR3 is CASSRGPSGDYEQYF. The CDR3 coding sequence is TGTGCCAGCAGCCGCGGGCCTAGCGGGGACTACGAGCAGTACTTC.

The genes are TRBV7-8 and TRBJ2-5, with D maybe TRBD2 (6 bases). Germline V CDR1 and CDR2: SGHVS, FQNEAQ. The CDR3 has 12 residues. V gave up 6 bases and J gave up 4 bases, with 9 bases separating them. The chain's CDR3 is CASRLRGETQYF. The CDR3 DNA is TGTGCCAGCAGATTGCGGGGAGAGACCCAGTACTTC.

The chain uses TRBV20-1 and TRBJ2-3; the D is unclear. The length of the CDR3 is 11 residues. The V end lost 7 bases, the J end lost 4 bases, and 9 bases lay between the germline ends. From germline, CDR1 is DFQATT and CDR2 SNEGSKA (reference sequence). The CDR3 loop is CSDHLSDTQYF. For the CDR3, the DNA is TGCAGTGACCACCTATCAGATACGCAGTATTTT.

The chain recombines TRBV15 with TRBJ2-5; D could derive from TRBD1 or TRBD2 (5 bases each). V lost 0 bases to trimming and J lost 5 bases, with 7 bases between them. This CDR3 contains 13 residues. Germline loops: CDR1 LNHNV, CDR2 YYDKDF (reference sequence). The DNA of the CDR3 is TGTGCCACCAGCAGAGACTGGGGGGAGACCCAGTACTTC. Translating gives CATSRDWGETQYF.

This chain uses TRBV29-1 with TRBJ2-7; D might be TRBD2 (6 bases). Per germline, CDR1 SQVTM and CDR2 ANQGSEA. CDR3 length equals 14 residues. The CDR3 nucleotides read TGCAGTGGTCTCGGGGGAGAAGGCTCCTACGAGCAGTACTTC. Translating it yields CSGLGGEGSYEQYF.

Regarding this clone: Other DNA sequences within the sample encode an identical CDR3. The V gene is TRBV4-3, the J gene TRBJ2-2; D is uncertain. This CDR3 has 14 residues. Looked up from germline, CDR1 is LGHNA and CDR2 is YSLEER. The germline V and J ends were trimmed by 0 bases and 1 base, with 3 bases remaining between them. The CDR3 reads CASSQDRNTGELFF. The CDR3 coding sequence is TGCGCCAGCAGCCAAGATAGGAACACCGGGGAGCTGTTTTTT.

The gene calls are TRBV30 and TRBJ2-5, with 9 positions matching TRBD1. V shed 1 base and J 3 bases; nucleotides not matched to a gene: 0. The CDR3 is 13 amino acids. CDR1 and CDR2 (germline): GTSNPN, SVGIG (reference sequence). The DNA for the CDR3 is TGTGCCTGGAGTGGGACAGGGGAAGAGACCCAGTACTTC. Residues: CAWSGTGEETQYF.

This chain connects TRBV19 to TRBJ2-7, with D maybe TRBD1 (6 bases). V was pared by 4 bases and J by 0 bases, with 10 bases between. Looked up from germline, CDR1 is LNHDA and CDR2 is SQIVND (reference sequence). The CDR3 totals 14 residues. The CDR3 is CASSRQALSYEQYF. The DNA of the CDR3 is TGTGCCAGTAGTAGACAGGCGCTCTCCTACGAGCAGTACTTC.

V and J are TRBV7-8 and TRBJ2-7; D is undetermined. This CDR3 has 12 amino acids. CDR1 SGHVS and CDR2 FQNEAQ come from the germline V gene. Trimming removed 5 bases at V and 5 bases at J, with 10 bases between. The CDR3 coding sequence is TGTGCCAGCAGCCCTAGGATCCACGAGCAGTACTTC. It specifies CASSPRIHEQYF.

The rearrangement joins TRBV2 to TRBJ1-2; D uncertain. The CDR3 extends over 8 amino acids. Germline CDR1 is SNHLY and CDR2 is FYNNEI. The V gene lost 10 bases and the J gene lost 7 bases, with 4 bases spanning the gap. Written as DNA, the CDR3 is TGTGCCACCTTTGGCTACACCTTC. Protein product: CATFGYTF. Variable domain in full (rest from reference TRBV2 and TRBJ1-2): EPEVTQTPSHQVTQMGQEVILRCVPISNHLYFYWYRQILGQKVEFLVSFYNNEISEKSEIFDDQFSVERPDGSNFTLKIRSTKLEDSAMYFCATFGYTFGSGTRLTVV.

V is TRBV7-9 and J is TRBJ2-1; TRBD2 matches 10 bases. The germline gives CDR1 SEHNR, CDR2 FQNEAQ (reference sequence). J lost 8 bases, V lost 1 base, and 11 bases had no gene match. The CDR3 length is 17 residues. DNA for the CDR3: TGTGCCAGCAGCTTAGAAGTAGCGGGACTAGCGATACATGAGCAGTTCTTC. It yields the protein CASSLEVAGLAIHEQFF.

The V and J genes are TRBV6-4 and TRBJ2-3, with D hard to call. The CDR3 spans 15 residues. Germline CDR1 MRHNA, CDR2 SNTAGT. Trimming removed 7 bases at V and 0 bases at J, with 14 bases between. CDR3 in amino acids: CASKMGRASTDTQYF. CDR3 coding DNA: TGTGCCAGCAAAATGGGAAGAGCCAGCACAGATACGCAGTATTTT.

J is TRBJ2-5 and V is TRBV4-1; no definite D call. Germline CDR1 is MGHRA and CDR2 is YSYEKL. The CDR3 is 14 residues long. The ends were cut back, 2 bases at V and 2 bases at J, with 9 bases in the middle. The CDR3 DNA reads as TGCGCCAGCAGCCAATTCTCAGAACAAGAGACCCAGTACTTC. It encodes CASSQFSEQETQYF.